A few counts support the clone carrying this T cell receptor beta chain. Its cognate antigen is unknown. Treatment meaning: approximately 10-day PBMC culture with coronavirus spike peptide pools or control peptides (ViraFEST assay). TCR sequencing followed the expansion of antigen-specific T cells with peptide pools in ViraFEST. With the Oncomine TCR Beta short-read assay, DNA from cultured CD4+ T cells was sequenced. One entry per CDR3 protein results from TCRdb running MiXCR on the PCR reads. The sample consists of about 26,000 distinct CDR3 sequences, under 70% of them appearing once. The data belong to a study of vaccination and CD4 T cells after COVID-19. The overall study: Collection of post-COVID samples occurred a median around 91 days after diagnosis, spanning a range of 35 to 161. Study findings and constraints: For SARS-CoV-2-reactive clonotypes, the median went from roughly 21 to 40, a nonsignificant increase.

V shed 6 bases and J shed 1 base, with 9 bases lying between them. From germline, CDR1 is MNHNS and CDR2 SASEGT. CDR3 length: 13 residues. V gene TRBV6-1 combines with J gene TRBJ1-1; D is unclear. The source is a human donor who had recovered from COVID-19. Sequenced: CD4+ T cells from blood, cultured in vitro. The CDR3 DNA is TGTGCCAGCAGAGGGCAGCCGAACACTGAAGCTTTCTTT. Translating gives CASRGQPNTEAFF.